This T cell receptor beta chain came from a study of blood T cell repertoires in COVID-19. About the research overall: T cells, B-cell-depleted T cells, or PBMCs provided the cDNA or gDNA that served as material.

Participant reports of clinical history set cohort assignment. J lost 7 bases, V lost 3 bases, and 3 bases had no gene match. Per the germline V gene, CDR1 is LNHDA and CDR2 is SQIVND (reference sequence). The CDR3 sequence is 13 residues long. Profiling relied on immunoSEQ multiplex PCR, and the TCRdb table lists in-frame clones only, not all of them. This sample has just over 300,000 clones, with roughly 89% found just once. The genes are TRBV19 and TRBJ2-5; 9 nucleotides match TRBD2. The sequencing input was PBMCs or T cells enriched from blood (not recorded which). The origin of this receptor is a woman under 30 who had recovered from COVID-19. The CDR3 sequence is CASSMGLAATQYF. CDR3 DNA sequence: TGTGCCAGTAGTATGGGACTAGCCGCGACCCAGTACTTC.